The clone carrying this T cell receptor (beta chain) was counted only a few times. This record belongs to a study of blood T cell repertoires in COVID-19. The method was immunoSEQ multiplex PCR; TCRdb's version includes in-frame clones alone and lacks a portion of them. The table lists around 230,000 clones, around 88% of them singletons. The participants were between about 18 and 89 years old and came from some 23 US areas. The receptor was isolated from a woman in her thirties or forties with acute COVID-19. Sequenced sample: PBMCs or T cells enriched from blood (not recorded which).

The CDR3 spells CASSVGLRGTGGEETQYF. DNA for the CDR3: TGTGCCAGCAGCGTAGGACTTAGAGGGACAGGGGGAGAAGAGACCCAGTACTTC. This chain links TRBV9 with TRBJ2-5; TRBD1 matches at 11 bases. The germline gives CDR1 SGDLS, CDR2 YYNGEE. With 0 bases clipped from V and 3 bases from J, the junction kept 10 bases outside the gene matches. The CDR3 runs to 18 residues.